The next 24 T cell receptor beta chains were all read from a single sample in a study of OX40 agonist ivuxolimab in advanced cancers. Profiled with immunoSEQ multiplex PCR; TCRdb holds only in-frame clones, not every one. Among about 21,000 clones listed, just under 85% were seen once. Here the sequenced sample was CD4+ or CD8+ T cells sorted from blood, taken in a trial of the OX40 agonist ivuxolimab. These receptors came from an adult with an advanced solid tumor such as melanoma, head and neck, liver or kidney cancer.

The table lists this clone with a count of one. The chain combines TRBV7-9 with TRBJ2-4; tentative D call: TRBD2 (6 bases). The CDR3 covers 17 residues. V dropped 5 bases and J dropped 0 bases, with 17 bases sitting between them. Germline lookup yields CDR1 SEHNR and CDR2 FQNEAQ (reference sequence). CDR3 residues: CASSREPGLQAKNIQYF. In DNA, the CDR3 is TGTGCCAGCAGCCGCGAACCGGGACTTCAAGCCAAAAACATTCAGTACTTC. Full variable domain (outside the CDR3, taken from reference TRBV7-9 and TRBJ2-4): DTGVSQNPRHKITKRGQNVTFRCDPISEHNRLYWYRQTLGQGPEFLTYFQNEAQLEKSRLLSDRFSAERPKGSFSTLEIQRTEQGDSAMYLCASSREPGLQAKNIQYFGAGTRLSVL.

The chain is built from TRBV6-1 and TRBJ1-2, with a possible D match to TRBD1 (5 bases). Germline V lookup: CDR1 MNHNS, CDR2 SASEGT. Trimming left V 11 bases short and J 4 bases short, with 17 bases between. The CDR3 spans 13 residues. The CDR3 sequence is CAGTGGQGYGYTF. CDR3 in DNA: TGTGCCGGAACGGGAGGACAAGGCTATGGCTACACCTTC.

The rearrangement uses TRBV10-3 and TRBJ2-1; 8 bases map to TRBD2. V was pared by 3 bases and J by 1 base, with 5 bases of the junction left unmatched. The CDR3 has 16 residues. Germline CDR1 reads ENHRY; CDR2 reads SYGVKD. CDR3: CAISEGTRSSYNEQFF. Here the CDR3 DNA reads TGTGCCATCAGTGAAGGGACTAGGTCTTCCTACAATGAGCAGTTCTTC.

The chain recombines TRBV4-1 with TRBJ2-7, with D uncertain. V was shortened by 6 bases and J by 0 bases, with 9 bases between the two germline ends. CDR1 and CDR2 from the germline V gene are MGHRA and YSYEKL. This CDR3 has 13 amino acids. The CDR3 region has the DNA TGCGCCAGCAGAGGGCAGCACTCCTACGAGCAGTACTTC. Its translation is CASRGQHSYEQYF.

The chain recombines TRBV7-8 with TRBJ2-1; 8 bases are shared with TRBD2. J was trimmed by 7 bases and V by 1 base; bases with no gene match: 21. The V gene's germline CDR1 is SGHVS and CDR2 FQNEAQ. CDR3 length: 20 amino acids. The CDR3 DNA reads as TGTGCCAGCAGCTTAGACGGGCGCCCATTAGCGGGATTTTTGAAAAATGAGCAGTTCTTC. This sequence encodes CASSLDGRPLAGFLKNEQFF. Based on the CDR3 plus reference TRBV7-8 and TRBJ2-1, the full variable domain is GAGVSQSPRYKVAKRGQDVALRCDPISGHVSLFWYQQALGQGPEFLTYFQNEAQLDKSGLPSDRFFAERPEGSVSTLKIQRTQQEDSAVYLCASSLDGRPLAGFLKNEQFFGPGTRLTVL.

The rearrangement uses TRBV27 and TRBJ2-2, with 11 bases matching TRBD1. V trimming: 4 bases; J trimming: 6 bases; junction bases outside the gene matches: 7. Germline V gives CDR1 MNHEY, CDR2 SMNVEV (reference sequence). The CDR3 totals 16 residues. The DNA for the CDR3 is TGTGCCAGCAGTTCCCTCGGGACAGGGGGGGCCGGGGAGCTGTTTTTT. It codes for CASSSLGTGGAGELFF.

Notes on this clone: Germline is not matched at one junction end, which may reflect a read error. This rearrangement joins TRBV7-7 to TRBJ1-2; D call uncertain. Germline V gene sequence: CDR1 SSHAT, CDR2 FNYEAQ (reference sequence). The CDR3 is 14 residues long. Written as DNA, the CDR3 is TGTGCTAGCAGCTTACGGACCTCGGACTATGGCTACACCTTC. The encoded protein is CASSLRTSDYGYTF.

In DNA, the CDR3 is TGTGCCAGTAGTATAGACGGGACTAGCGGGTTGAACACCGGGGAGCTGTTTTTT. Its protein is CASSIDGTSGLNTGELFF. The V gene is TRBV19, the J gene TRBJ2-2; 12 bases align to TRBD2. Trimming at V came to 0 bases and at J to 1 base, leaving 3 bases not matched to a gene. The CDR3 is made up of 18 amino acids. Per the germline V gene, CDR1 is LNHDA and CDR2 is SQIVND (reference sequence).

V is TRBV4-1 and J is TRBJ2-3; tentatively, D is TRBD2 (6 bases). Germline assignment: CDR1 MGHRA and CDR2 YSYEKL. Trimming shortened V by 4 bases and J by 9 bases, and 20 bases separated the two germline ends. The CDR3 extends over 15 amino acids. CDR3 DNA sequence: TGCGCCAGCAGCCCCATGATTCTGGGAGGAGAGACGCAGTATTTT. Translation: CASSPMILGGETQYF.

The chain links TRBV6-5 to TRBJ1-2, with D perhaps matching TRBD1 (5 bases). The CDR3 runs to 13 residues. Germline CDR1 is MNHEY and CDR2 is SVGAGI. The V end was cut by 4 bases, the J end by 6 bases, with 12 bases between. The CDR3 is CASSWTPRDGYTF. CDR3 nucleotide sequence: TGTGCCAGCAGTTGGACACCCCGGGATGGCTACACCTTC.

V is TRBV14 and J is TRBJ2-7, with D possibly being TRBD2 (6 bases). CDR3 length equals 13 residues. CDR1 and CDR2 from the germline V gene are SGHDN and FVKESK. Trimming pared 2 bases from V and 7 bases from J, leaving 12 bases between. CDR3 protein: CASSQFGGREQYF. CDR3 nucleotides: TGTGCCAGCAGCCAATTCGGGGGTCGGGAGCAGTACTTC.

Within the sample, this clone is medium-sized. V gene TRBV5-1 combines with J gene TRBJ1-2, with TRBD1 matching 9 bases. Per the germline V gene, CDR1 is SGHRS and CDR2 is YFSETQ. V shed 2 bases, J shed 8 bases, and the junction held 7 bases outside the gene matches. This CDR3 region has 14 residues. The CDR3, as DNA: TGCGCCAGCAGCTTCGGGACAGGGAGTGGCGGCTACACCTTC. Translation gives CASSFGTGSGGYTF.

The rearrangement uses TRBV9 and TRBJ2-7; D possibly matches TRBD1 or TRBD2 (5 bases each). This CDR3 comprises 13 residues. Germline V gene sequence: CDR1 SGDLS, CDR2 YYNGEE. Trimming cost V 6 bases and J 7 bases, with 17 bases left between them. The CDR3 sequence: CASTTTAAGEQYF. The CDR3 nucleotides are TGTGCCAGCACCACGACAGCGGCTGGGGAGCAGTACTTC.

The chain is built from TRBV2 and TRBJ2-7; tentatively, D is TRBD1 or TRBD2 (5 bases each). CDR1 and CDR2 (germline): SNHLY, FYNNEI. V was clipped by 1 base and J by 5 bases, with 15 bases between them. This CDR3 comprises 15 residues. In DNA, the CDR3 is TGTGCCAGCAGTGAAGGGTTGGGGGTTTTAAACGAGCAGTACTTC. Its protein is CASSEGLGVLNEQYF.

V is TRBV7-9 and J is TRBJ2-3; 8 nucleotides agree with TRBD1. The CDR3 is 14 residues long. Trimming cost V 5 bases and J 5 bases; bases outside gene matches: 6. Per the germline V gene, CDR1 is SEHNR and CDR2 is FQNEAQ (reference sequence). The CDR3 nucleotides are TGTGCCAGCAGCCCAAGGACAGGGTTAGATACGCAGTATTTT. Protein: CASSPRTGLDTQYF.

The chain joins TRBV30 to TRBJ2-1, with 13 bases lining up with TRBD2. CDR3 length: 15 residues. With V trimmed by 1 base and J by 9 bases, 6 bases remained unmatched. Looked up from germline, CDR1 is GTSNPN and CDR2 is SVGIG (reference sequence). CDR3 DNA sequence: TGTGCCTGGAGTGCCGGACTAGCGGGAGACGGTGAGCAGTTCTTC. Protein product: CAWSAGLAGDGEQFF.

The chain recombines TRBV5-1 with TRBJ2-5; perhaps TRBD1 as D (6 bases). Germline V gene sequence: CDR1 SGHRS, CDR2 YFSETQ. V was clipped by 0 bases and J by 5 bases, with 14 bases between them. CDR3 length: 15 residues. CDR3 sequence: CASSLGTAPGETQYF. CDR3 nucleotides: TGCGCCAGCAGCTTGGGGACAGCCCCGGGGGAGACCCAGTACTTC. Together with reference TRBV5-1 and TRBJ2-5, the CDR3 gives the full variable domain: KAGVTQTPRYLIKTRGQQVTLSCSPISGHRSVSWYQQTPGQGLQFLFEYFSETQRNKGNFPGRFSGRQFSNSRSEMNVSTLELGDSALYLCASSLGTAPGETQYFGPGTRLLVL.

The chain is built from TRBV4-1 and TRBJ2-7; maybe TRBD1 (6 bases). The CDR3 extends over 13 amino acids. CDR1 and CDR2 from the germline V gene are MGHRA and YSYEKL. Trimming left V 5 bases short and J 1 base short, with 9 bases between. The CDR3 is CASSRQVSYEQYF. In DNA form, the CDR3 reads TGCGCCAGCAGCAGACAGGTGTCCTACGAGCAGTACTTC.

The V and J genes are TRBV19 and TRBJ1-5; D unclear. This CDR3 has 13 amino acids. V lost 5 bases and J lost 7, with 12 bases in between. Germline lookup yields CDR1 LNHDA and CDR2 SQIVND (reference sequence). The DNA for the CDR3 is TGTGCCAGTAGTTATAGCCCGACCCAGCCCCAGCATTTT. It codes for CASSYSPTQPQHF.

The V call is TRBV7-8, the J call TRBJ2-1; TRBD2 matches at 8 bases. Germline CDR1 reads SGHVS; CDR2 reads FQNEAQ. Trimming cost V 5 bases and J 7 bases; bases outside gene matches: 7. The CDR3 consists of 14 residues. CDR3 in amino acids: CASSHRRGDNEQFF. CDR3 in DNA: TGTGCCAGCAGCCATCGGCGGGGGGATAATGAGCAGTTCTTC.

V and J are TRBV7-8 and TRBJ2-7, with D perhaps TRBD2 (6 bases). V gave up 6 bases and J gave up 5 bases, with 14 bases separating them. This CDR3 has 13 residues. From germline, CDR1 is SGHVS and CDR2 FQNEAQ. The CDR3 is CASRRRGNDEQYF. CDR3 bases: TGTGCCAGCAGGAGGAGGGGAAACGACGAGCAGTACTTC.

This clone was picked up one time. The gene calls are TRBV7-9 and TRBJ2-3; 10 bases map to TRBD2. With 5 bases clipped from V and 0 bases from J, the junction kept 11 bases outside the gene matches. Germline V gives CDR1 SEHNR, CDR2 FQNEAQ (reference sequence). This CDR3 has 18 amino acids. CDR3: CASSPGSGRQPSTDTQYF. CDR3 bases: TGTGCCAGCAGCCCTGGTAGCGGGAGGCAACCTAGCACAGATACGCAGTATTTT.

The rearrangement uses TRBV23-1 and TRBJ1-1, with TRBD1 matching over 8 bases. TRBV23-1 is an ORF; its function is uncertain. V lost 8 bases and J lost 3; bases outside the gene matches: 11. The CDR3 length is 15 residues. CDR3 residues: CASGNTDREDTEAFF. CDR3 coding DNA: TGCGCCAGCGGGAATACGGACAGGGAGGACACTGAAGCTTTCTTT.

The V call is TRBV10-3, the J call TRBJ1-5; D gene uncertain. Germline V CDR1 and CDR2: ENHRY, SYGVKD. The CDR3 has 18 amino acids. Trimming stripped 0 bases from V and 4 bases from J, with 19 bases between. CDR3: CAISESRQGRVRNQPQHF. As DNA, the CDR3 is TGTGCCATCAGTGAGTCGAGGCAAGGGAGGGTTAGGAATCAGCCCCAGCATTTT.